A single sample gave rise to the 8 T cell receptor beta chains below, sequenced in a study of blood T cell repertoires in COVID-19. TCRdb keeps only in-frame clones here, not all; method: immunoSEQ multiplex PCR. This repertoire shows about 300,000 clones, roughly nine tenths found once; its top ten account for around 4.8%. The sequenced sample was PBMCs or T cells enriched from blood (not recorded which). The receptors here all came from a man between 60 and 75 years old who had recovered from COVID-19.

The chain employs TRBV10-2 and TRBJ2-3; D perhaps matches TRBD2 (5 bases). Trimming shortened V by 2 bases and J by 6 bases, and 21 bases separated the two germline ends. Germline lookup yields CDR1 WSHSY and CDR2 SAAADI. This CDR3 has 17 amino acids. CDR3 bases: TGCGCCAGCAGTGAGGCCGGGAATAGAATAAAAACGGATACGCAGTATTTT. This gives the protein CASSEAGNRIKTDTQYF.

In DNA, the CDR3 is TGCGCCAGCAGCTTGGGGGCTAGCGGGGACACAGATACGCAGTATTTT. Translating it yields CASSLGASGDTDTQYF. The rearrangement links TRBV5-1 to TRBJ2-3; 9 nucleotides agree with TRBD2. Germline CDR1 reads SGHRS; CDR2 reads YFSETQ. The CDR3 sequence is 16 residues long. Trimming removed 0 bases from V and 2 bases from J; junction bases left unmatched: 4.

The rearrangement links TRBV11-2 to TRBJ2-6, with a weak D call TRBD2 (5 bases). Per germline, CDR1 SGHAT and CDR2 FQNNGV. The CDR3 consists of 16 residues. Between the trimmed V and J ends, which lost 0 bases and 2 bases, there was a span of 8 bases. The DNA of the CDR3 is TGTGCCAGCAGCTTAGATCCCGGGGCTGGGGCCAACGTCCTGACTTTC. Its translation is CASSLDPGAGANVLTF.

This chain uses TRBV6-6 with TRBJ2-2; perhaps TRBD2 as D (5 bases). The germline V gene has CDR1 MNHNY and CDR2 SVGAGI (reference sequence). V dropped 8 bases and J dropped 3 bases, with 13 bases sitting between them. This CDR3 is 14 amino acids long. In nucleotides, the CDR3 is TGTGCCAGCGCTAGCCCTCTTTACACCGGGGAGCTGTTTTTT. Translation: CASASPLYTGELFF.

This clone was seen only once. The chain links TRBV6-5 to TRBJ1-3, with no clear D. Germline CDR1 reads MNHEY; CDR2 reads SVGAGI. The ends were cut back, 2 bases at V and 4 bases at J, with 12 bases in the middle. The CDR3 is 15 residues long. In DNA, the CDR3 is TGTGCCAGCAGTTACGAGGGATTGAGCGGAAACACCATATATTTT. Translated: CASSYEGLSGNTIYF.

The J gene is TRBJ2-5, the V gene TRBV24-1; 7 bases line up with TRBD1. Germline loops: CDR1 KGHDR, CDR2 SFDVKD. The CDR3 is 14 residues long. After removal of 1 base from V and 2 bases from J, the junction contained 0 bases not matched to a gene. CDR3: CATSDLQGQETQYF. The CDR3 bases are TGTGCCACCAGTGATTTACAGGGGCAAGAGACCCAGTACTTC.

The rearrangement joins TRBV19 to TRBJ2-2, with TRBD2 as a possible D gene (6 bases). CDR1 is LNHDA and CDR2 is SQIVND in the germline V gene (reference sequence). V lost 7 bases and J 6 bases, leaving 15 bases between the germline ends. The CDR3 runs to 14 residues. CDR3 in amino acids: CASTRMEGSGELFF. CDR3 in DNA: TGTGCCAGTACCAGAATGGAGGGGTCCGGGGAGCTGTTTTTT.

The rearrangement links TRBV6-5 to TRBJ1-1, with 8 nucleotides matching TRBD1. V lost 6 bases, J lost 11 bases, and 8 bases stayed unmatched. CDR1 and CDR2 (germline): MNHEY, SVGAGI. This CDR3 contains 12 residues. CDR3 coding DNA: TGTGCCAGCAGCCCAGGGCAGGGGGCGGCTTTCTTT. The encoded protein is CASSPGQGAAFF.